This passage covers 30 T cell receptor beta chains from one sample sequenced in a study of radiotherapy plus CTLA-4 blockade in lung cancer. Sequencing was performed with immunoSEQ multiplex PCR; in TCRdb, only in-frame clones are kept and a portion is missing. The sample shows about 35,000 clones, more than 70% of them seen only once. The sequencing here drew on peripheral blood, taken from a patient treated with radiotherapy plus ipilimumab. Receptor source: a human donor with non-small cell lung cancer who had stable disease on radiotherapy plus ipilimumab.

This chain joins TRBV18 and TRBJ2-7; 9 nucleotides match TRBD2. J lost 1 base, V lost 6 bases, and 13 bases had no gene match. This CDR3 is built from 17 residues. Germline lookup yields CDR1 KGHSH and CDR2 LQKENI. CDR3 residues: CASSRGGASGTSYEQYF. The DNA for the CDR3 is TGTGCCAGCTCCCGGGGGGGGGCTAGCGGGACTTCCTACGAGCAGTACTTC.

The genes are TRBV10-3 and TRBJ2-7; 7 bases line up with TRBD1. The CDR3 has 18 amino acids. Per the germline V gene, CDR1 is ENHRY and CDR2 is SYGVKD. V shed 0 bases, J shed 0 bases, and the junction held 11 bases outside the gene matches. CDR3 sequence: CAISESLGTERSSYEQYF. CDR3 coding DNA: TGTGCCATCAGTGAGTCGCTCGGGACAGAAAGGAGCTCCTACGAGCAGTACTTC.

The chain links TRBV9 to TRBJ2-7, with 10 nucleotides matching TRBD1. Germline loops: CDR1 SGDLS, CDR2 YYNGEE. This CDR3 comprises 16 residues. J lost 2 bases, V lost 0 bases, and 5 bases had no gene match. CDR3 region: CASSVDDRGHTYEQYF. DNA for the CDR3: TGTGCCAGCAGCGTAGATGACAGGGGGCATACCTACGAGCAGTACTTC.

Here the CDR3 reads CASSSQAGTYEQYF. CDR3 nucleotides: TGTGCCAGCAGCTCCCAAGCGGGAACCTACGAGCAGTACTTC. This chain links TRBV7-6 with TRBJ2-7, with 7 bases that match TRBD2. Per the germline V gene, CDR1 is SGHVS and CDR2 is FNYEAQ. There are 14 residues in the CDR3. J lost 2 bases, V lost 4 bases, and 5 bases had no gene match. The full variable domain, its missing parts supplied by reference TRBV7-6 and TRBJ2-7, is GAGVSQSPRYKVTKRGQDVALRCDPISGHVSLYWYRQALGQGPEFLTYFNYEAQQDKSGLPNDRFSAERPEGSISTLTIQRTEQRDSAMYRCASSSQAGTYEQYFGPGTRLTVT.

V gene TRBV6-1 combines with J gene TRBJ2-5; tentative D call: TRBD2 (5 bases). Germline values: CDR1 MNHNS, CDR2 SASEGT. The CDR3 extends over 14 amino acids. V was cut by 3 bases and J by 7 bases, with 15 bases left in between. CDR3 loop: CASSDGPAVRTQYF. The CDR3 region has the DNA TGTGCCAGCAGTGACGGACCAGCGGTGAGGACCCAGTACTTC.

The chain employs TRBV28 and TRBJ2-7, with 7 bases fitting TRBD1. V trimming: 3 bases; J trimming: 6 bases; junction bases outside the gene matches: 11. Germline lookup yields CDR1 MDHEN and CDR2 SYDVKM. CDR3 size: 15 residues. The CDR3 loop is CASSFFAPRGLEQYF. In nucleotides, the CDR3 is TGTGCCAGCAGTTTCTTCGCTCCGAGGGGGCTCGAGCAGTACTTC.

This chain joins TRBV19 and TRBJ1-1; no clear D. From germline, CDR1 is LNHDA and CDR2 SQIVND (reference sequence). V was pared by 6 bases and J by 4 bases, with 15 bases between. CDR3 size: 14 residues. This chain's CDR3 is CASRTQEGGTEAFF. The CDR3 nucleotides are TGTGCCAGTAGAACCCAGGAAGGTGGCACTGAAGCTTTCTTT.

The CDR3 DNA sequence: TGCGCCAGCAGCCAAGGTGCTAGTAGCTCCTACGAGCAGTACTTC. It translates to CASSQGASSSYEQYF. The V gene is TRBV4-3, the J gene TRBJ2-7; D remains unclear. Germline CDR1 LGHNA, CDR2 YSLEER. There are 15 residues in the CDR3. Trimming removed 1 base from V and 0 bases from J, with 10 bases in between.

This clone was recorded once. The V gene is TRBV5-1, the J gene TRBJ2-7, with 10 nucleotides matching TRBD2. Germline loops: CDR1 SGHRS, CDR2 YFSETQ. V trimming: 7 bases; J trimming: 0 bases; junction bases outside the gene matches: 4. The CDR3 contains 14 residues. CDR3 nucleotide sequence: TGCGCCAGCGAAACTAGCGGGAACTCCTACGAGCAGTACTTC. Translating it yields CASETSGNSYEQYF.

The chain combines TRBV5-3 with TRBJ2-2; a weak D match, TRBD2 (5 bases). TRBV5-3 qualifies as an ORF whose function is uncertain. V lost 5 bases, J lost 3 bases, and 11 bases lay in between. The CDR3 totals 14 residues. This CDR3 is CARSGGEDTGELFF. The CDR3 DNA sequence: TGTGCCAGAAGTGGAGGTGAGGACACCGGGGAGCTGTTTTTT.

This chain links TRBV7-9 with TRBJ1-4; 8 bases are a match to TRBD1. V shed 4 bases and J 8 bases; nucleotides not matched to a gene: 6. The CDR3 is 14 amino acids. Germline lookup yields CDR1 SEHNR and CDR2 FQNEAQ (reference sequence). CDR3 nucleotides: TGTGCCAGCAGCTCGACAGGGGTGGGCGAAAAACTGTTTTTT. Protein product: CASSSTGVGEKLFF.

For the CDR3, the DNA is TGCGCCAGCAGCCAAAACATTGGCCTGAACACTGAAGCTTTCTTT. Translating gives CASSQNIGLNTEAFF. The chain has TRBV4-3 and TRBJ1-1; D unresolved. V lost 2 bases and J 0 bases, leaving 10 bases between the germline ends. The CDR3 loop spans 15 amino acids. Germline-derived CDR1 and CDR2 are LGHNA and YSLEER.

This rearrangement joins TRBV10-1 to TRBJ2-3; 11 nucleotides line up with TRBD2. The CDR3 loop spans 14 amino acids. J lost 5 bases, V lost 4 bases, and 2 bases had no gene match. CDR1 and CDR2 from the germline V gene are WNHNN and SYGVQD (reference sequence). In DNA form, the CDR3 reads TGCGCCAGCAGTGGTCTAGCGGGAGGAGATACGCAGTATTTT. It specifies CASSGLAGGDTQYF.

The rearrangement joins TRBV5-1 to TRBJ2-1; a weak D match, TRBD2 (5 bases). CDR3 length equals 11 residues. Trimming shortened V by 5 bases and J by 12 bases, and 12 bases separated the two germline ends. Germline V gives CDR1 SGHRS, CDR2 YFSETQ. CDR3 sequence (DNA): TGCGCCAGCAGAGACGGAGCGGTGCAGTTCTTC. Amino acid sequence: CASRDGAVQFF.

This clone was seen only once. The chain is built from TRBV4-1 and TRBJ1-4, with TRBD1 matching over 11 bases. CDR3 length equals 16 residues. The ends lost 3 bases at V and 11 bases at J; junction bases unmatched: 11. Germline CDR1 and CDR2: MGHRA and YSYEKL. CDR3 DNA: TGCGCCAGCAGCCATCCCGGTTGGGACAGGGGGTTGAAACTGTTTTTT. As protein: CASSHPGWDRGLKLFF.

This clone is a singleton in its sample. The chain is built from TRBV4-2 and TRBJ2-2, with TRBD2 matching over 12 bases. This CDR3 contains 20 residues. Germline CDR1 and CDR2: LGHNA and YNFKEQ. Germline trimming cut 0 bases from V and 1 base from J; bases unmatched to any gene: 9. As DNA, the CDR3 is TGTGCCAGCAGCCAAGAAGGCCCCCGGACTAGCGGGAAGAACACCGGGGAGCTGTTTTTT. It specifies CASSQEGPRTSGKNTGELFF.

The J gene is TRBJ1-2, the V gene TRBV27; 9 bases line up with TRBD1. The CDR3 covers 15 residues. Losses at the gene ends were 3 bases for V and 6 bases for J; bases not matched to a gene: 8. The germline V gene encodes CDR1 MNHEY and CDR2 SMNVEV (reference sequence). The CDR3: CASSLDYRGPNGYTF. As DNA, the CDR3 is TGTGCCAGCAGTTTGGACTACAGGGGGCCGAATGGCTACACCTTC.

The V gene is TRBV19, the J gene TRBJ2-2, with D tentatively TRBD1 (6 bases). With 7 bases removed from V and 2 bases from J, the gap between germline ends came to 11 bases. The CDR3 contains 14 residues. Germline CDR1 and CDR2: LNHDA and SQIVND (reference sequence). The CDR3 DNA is TGTGCCAGTAAGGTGGACAGAAACACCGGGGAGCTGTTTTTT. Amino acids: CASKVDRNTGELFF.

The CDR3 here is CASSWENVANTGELFF. In DNA, the CDR3 is TGTGCCAGCAGCTGGGAGAACGTCGCGAACACCGGGGAGCTGTTTTTT. The gene calls are TRBV5-6 and TRBJ2-2; the D gene is possibly TRBD2 (5 bases). The germline gives CDR1 SGHDT, CDR2 YYEEEE. Trimming took off 3 bases at V and 0 bases at J, with 12 bases between the two ends. The CDR3 is 16 amino acids.

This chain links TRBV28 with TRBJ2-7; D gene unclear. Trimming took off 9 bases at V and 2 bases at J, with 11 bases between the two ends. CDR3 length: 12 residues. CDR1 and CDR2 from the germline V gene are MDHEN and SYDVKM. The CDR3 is CASSRSTYEQYF. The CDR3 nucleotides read TGTGCCAGTTCCCGGAGTACCTACGAGCAGTACTTC.

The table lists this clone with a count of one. The CDR3 DNA is TGTGCCAGCAGCCAAGAGGTTACTAGCAGGACGGGAGGGGTAGAAGAGACCCAGTACTTC. The encoded protein is CASSQEVTSRTGGVEETQYF. The chain recombines TRBV14 with TRBJ2-5, with 8 bases matching TRBD2. Germline CDR1 and CDR2: SGHDN and FVKESK. V lost 0 bases to trimming and J lost 3 bases; unmatched junction nucleotides: 18. This CDR3 is 20 amino acids long.

The CDR3 DNA reads TGTGCCATCAGTGAGACTGGACAGTTTGGCTATGGCTACACCTTC. It specifies CAISETGQFGYGYTF. This chain links TRBV10-3 with TRBJ1-2; possible D gene TRBD1, 6 bases. Germline V gene data show CDR1 as ENHRY and CDR2 as SYGVKD. V was pared by 2 bases and J by 4 bases, with 14 bases between. This CDR3 region has 15 residues.

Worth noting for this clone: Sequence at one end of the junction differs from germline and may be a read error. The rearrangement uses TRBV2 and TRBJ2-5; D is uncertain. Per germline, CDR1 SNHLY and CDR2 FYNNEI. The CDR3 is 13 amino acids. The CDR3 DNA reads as TGTGCCAGCAGTGAGAACTATCAAGCGACCCAGTACTTC. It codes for CASSENYQATQYF.

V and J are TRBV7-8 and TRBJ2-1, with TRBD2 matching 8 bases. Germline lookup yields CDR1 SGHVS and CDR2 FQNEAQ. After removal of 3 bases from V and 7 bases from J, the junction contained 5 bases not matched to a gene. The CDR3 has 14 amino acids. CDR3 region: CASSLTGGPNEQFF. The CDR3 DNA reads TGTGCCAGCAGCTTGACGGGAGGGCCAAATGAGCAGTTCTTC.

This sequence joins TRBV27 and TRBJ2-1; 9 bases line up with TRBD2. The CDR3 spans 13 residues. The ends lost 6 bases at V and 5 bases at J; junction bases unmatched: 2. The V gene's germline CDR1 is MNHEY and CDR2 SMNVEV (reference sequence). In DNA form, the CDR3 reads TGTGCCAGCAGACTAGCGGGCCACAATGAGCAGTTCTTC. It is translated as CASRLAGHNEQFF.

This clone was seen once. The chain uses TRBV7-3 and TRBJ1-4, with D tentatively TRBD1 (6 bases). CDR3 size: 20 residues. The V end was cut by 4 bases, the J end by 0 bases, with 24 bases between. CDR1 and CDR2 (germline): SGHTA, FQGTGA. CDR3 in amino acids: CASSCRGHMPHRATNEKLFF. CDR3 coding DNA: TGTGCCAGCAGCTGTCGGGGACACATGCCCCATCGTGCAACTAATGAAAAACTGTTTTTT. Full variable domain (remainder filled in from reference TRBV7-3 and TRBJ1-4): GAGVSQTPSNKVTEKGKYVELRCDPISGHTALYWYRQSLGQGPEFLIYFQGTGAADDSGLPNDRFFAVRPEGSVSTLKIQRTERGDSAVYLCASSCRGHMPHRATNEKLFFGSGTQLSVL.

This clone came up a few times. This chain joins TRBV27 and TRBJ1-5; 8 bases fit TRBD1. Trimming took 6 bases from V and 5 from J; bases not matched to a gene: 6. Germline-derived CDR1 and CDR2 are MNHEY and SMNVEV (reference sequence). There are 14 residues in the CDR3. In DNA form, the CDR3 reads TGTGCCAGCAGCCAGACAGGGGAGGATCAGCCCCAGCATTTT. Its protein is CASSQTGEDQPQHF.

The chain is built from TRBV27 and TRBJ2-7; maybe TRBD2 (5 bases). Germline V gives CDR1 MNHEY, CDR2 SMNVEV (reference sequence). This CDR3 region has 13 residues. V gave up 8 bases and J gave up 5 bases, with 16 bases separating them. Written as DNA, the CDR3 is TGTGCCAGCTGCGACTCCCCCGGGAACGAGCAGTACTTC. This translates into CASCDSPGNEQYF.

DNA for the CDR3: TGTGCCAGCTCACCAATTGATCCGACGGGGGGCGCAACTAATGAAAAACTGTTTTTT. It translates to CASSPIDPTGGATNEKLFF. The chain combines TRBV18 with TRBJ1-4; TRBD1 might be the D (6 bases). Germline V gene data show CDR1 as KGHSH and CDR2 as LQKENI. Trimming removed 2 bases from V and 0 bases from J, with 19 bases in between. This CDR3 region has 19 residues.

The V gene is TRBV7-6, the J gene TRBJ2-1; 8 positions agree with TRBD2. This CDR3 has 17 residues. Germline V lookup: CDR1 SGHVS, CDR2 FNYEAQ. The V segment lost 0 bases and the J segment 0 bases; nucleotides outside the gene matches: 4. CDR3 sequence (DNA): TGTGCCAGCAGCTTAGCGATAAGCGGGAGCTCCTACAATGAGCAGTTCTTC. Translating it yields CASSLAISGSSYNEQFF.